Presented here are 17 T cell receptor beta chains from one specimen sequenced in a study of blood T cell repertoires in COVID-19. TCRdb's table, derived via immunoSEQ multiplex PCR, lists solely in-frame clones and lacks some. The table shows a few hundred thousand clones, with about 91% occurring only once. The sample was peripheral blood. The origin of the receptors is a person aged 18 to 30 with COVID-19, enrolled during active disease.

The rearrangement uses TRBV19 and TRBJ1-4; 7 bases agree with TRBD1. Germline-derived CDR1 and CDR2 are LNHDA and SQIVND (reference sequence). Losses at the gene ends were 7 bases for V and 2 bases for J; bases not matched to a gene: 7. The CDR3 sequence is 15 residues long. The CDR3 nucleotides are TGTGCCAGTACCGACAGGGAAATCACTAATGAAAAACTGTTTTTT. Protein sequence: CASTDREITNEKLFF.

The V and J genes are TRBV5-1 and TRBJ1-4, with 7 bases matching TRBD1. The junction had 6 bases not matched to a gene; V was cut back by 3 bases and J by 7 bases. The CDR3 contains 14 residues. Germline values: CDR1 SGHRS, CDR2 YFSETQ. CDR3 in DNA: TGCGCCAGCAGCTCGGGACAGATAGGTGAAAAACTGTTTTTT. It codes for CASSSGQIGEKLFF.

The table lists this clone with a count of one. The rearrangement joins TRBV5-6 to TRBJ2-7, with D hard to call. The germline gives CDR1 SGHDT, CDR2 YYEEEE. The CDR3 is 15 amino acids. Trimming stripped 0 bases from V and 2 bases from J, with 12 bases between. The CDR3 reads CASSLAWSATYEQYF. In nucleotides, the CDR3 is TGTGCCAGCAGCTTGGCGTGGAGCGCGACCTACGAGCAGTACTTC.

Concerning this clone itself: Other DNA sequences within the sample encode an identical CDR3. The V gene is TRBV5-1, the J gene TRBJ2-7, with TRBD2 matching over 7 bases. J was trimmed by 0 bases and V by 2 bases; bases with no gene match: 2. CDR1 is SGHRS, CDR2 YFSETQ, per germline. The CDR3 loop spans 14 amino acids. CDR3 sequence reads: CASSLAGSSYEQYF. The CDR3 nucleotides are TGCGCCAGCAGCTTAGCGGGGAGCTCCTACGAGCAGTACTTC.

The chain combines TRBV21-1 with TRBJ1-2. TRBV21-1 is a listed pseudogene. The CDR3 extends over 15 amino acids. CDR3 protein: CASSRRGSGNYGYTF. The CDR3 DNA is TGTGCCAGCAGCAGAAGAGGCAGCGGTAACTATGGCTACACCTTC.

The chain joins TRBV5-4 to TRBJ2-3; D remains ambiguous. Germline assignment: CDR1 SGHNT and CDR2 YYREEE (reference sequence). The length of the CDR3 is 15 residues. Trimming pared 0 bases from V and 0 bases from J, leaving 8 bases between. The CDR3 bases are TGTGCCAGCAGCTTGGACGCGAGTAGCACAGATACGCAGTATTTT. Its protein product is CASSLDASSTDTQYF.

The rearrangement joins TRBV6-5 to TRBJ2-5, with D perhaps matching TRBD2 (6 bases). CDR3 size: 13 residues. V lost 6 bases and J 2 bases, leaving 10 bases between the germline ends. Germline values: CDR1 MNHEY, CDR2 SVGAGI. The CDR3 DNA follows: TGTGCCAGCAGACCGGGACTGCAAGAGACCCAGTACTTC. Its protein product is CASRPGLQETQYF.

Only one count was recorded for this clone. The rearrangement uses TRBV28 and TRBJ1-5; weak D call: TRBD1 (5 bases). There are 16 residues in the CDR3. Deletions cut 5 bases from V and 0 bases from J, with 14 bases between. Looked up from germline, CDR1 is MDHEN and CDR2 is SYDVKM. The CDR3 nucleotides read TGTGCCAGCAGTCCCCCACAGGATTATAGCAATCAGCCCCAGCATTTT. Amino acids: CASSPPQDYSNQPQHF.

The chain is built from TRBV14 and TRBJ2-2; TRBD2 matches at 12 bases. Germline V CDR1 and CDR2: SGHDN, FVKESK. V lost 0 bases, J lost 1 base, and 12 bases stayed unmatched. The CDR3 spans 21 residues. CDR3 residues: CASSQDLLLAGGHENTGELFF. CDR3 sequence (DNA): TGTGCCAGCAGCCAAGATCTGCTCCTAGCGGGAGGGCACGAGAACACCGGGGAGCTGTTTTTT.

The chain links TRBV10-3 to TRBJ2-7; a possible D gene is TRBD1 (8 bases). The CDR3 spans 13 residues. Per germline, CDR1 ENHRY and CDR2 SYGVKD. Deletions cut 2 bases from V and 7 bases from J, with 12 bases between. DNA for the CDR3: TGTGCCATCAGTGAGGACAGGGGAGGGGAGCAGTACTTC. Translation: CAISEDRGGEQYF.

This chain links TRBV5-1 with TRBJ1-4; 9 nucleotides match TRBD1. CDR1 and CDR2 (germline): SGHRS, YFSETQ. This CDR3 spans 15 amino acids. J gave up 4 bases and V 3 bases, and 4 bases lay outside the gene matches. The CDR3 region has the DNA TGCGCCAGCAGCTACAGGGGGCAGGATAATGAAAAACTGTTTTTT. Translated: CASSYRGQDNEKLFF.

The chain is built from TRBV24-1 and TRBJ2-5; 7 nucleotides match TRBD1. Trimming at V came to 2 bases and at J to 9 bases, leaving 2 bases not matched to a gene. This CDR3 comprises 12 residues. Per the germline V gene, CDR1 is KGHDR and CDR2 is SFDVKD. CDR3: CATSDYQGAQYF. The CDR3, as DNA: TGTGCCACCAGTGATTACCAGGGGGCCCAGTACTTC.

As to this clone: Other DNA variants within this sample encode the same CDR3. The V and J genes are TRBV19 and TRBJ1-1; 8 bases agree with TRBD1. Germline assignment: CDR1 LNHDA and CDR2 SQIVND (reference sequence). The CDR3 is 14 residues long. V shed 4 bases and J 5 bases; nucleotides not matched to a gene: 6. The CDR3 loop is CASSTRTGNTEAFF. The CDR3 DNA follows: TGTGCCAGTAGTACTCGGACAGGGAATACTGAAGCTTTCTTT.

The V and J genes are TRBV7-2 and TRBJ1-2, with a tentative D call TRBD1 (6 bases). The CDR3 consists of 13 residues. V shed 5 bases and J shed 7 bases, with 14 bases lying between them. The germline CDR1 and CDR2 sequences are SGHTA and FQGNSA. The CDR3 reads CASSLIGGLGYTF. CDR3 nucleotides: TGTGCCAGCAGCCTTATTGGGGGCCTTGGCTACACCTTC.

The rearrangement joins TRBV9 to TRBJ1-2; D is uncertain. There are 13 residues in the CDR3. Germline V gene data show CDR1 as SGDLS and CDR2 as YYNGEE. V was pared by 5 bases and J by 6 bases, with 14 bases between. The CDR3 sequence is CASRTSGEDGYTF. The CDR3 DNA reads TGTGCCAGCAGAACTTCCGGGGAGGATGGCTACACCTTC.

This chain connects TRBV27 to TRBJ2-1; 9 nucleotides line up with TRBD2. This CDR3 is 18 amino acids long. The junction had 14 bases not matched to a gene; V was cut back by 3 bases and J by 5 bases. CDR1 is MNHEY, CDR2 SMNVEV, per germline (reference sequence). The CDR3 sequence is CASSFAPAGGPTHNEQFF. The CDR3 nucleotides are TGTGCCAGCAGTTTTGCACCAGCGGGAGGCCCCACCCACAATGAGCAGTTCTTC.

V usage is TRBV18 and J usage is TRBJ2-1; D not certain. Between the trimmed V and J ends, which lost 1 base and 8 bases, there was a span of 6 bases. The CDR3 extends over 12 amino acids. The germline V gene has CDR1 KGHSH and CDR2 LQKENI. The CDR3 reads CASSPRQYEQFF. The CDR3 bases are TGTGCCAGCTCACCACGCCAGTATGAGCAGTTCTTC.